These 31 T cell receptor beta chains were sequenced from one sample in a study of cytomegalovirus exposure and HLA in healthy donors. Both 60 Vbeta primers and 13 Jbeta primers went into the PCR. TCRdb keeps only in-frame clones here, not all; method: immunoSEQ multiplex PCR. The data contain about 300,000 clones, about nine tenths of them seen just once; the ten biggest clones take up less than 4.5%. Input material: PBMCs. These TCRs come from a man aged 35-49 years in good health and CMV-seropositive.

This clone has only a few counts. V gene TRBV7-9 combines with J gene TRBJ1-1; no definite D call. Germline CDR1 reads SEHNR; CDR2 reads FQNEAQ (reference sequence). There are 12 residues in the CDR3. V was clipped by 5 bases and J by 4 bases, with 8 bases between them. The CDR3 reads CASSHPGTEAFF. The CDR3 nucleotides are TGTGCCAGCAGCCACCCGGGCACTGAAGCTTTCTTT.

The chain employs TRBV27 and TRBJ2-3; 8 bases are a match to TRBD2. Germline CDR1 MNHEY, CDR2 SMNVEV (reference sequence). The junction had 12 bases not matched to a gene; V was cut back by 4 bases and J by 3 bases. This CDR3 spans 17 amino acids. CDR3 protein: CASSYRAGGFSTDTQYF. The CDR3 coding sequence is TGTGCCAGCAGTTACCGGGCGGGAGGATTTTCAACAGATACGCAGTATTTT.

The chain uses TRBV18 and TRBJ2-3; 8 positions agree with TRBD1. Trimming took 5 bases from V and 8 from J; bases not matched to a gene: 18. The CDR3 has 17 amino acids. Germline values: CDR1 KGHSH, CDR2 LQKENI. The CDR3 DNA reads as TGTGCCAGCTCATCCATTCCGGGACAGGTCCTCCGCGGTACGCAGTATTTT. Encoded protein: CASSSIPGQVLRGTQYF.

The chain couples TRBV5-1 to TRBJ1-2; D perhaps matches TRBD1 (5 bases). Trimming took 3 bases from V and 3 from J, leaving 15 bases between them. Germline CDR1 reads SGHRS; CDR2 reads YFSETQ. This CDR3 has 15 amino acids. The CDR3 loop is CASSSDKGWYYGYTF. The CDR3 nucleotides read TGCGCCAGCAGCTCGGACAAGGGTTGGTACTATGGCTACACCTTC.

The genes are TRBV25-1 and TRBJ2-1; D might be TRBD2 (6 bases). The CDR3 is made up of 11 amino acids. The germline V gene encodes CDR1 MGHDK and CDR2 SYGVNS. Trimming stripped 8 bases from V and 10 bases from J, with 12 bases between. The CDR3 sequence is CASHGGIEQFF. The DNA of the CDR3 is TGTGCCAGCCACGGAGGGATCGAGCAGTTCTTC. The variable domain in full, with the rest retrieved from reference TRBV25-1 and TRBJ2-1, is EADIYQTPRYLVIGTGKKITLECSQTMGHDKMYWYQQDPGMELHLIHYSYGVNSTEKGDLSSESTVSRIRTEHFPLTLESARPSHTSQYLCASHGGIEQFFGPGTRLTVL.

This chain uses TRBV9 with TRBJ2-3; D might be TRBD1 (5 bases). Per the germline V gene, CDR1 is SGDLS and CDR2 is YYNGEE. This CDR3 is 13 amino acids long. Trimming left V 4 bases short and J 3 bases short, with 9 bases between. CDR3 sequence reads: CASSYRQTDTQYF. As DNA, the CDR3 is TGTGCCAGCAGCTACCGACAGACAGATACGCAGTATTTT.

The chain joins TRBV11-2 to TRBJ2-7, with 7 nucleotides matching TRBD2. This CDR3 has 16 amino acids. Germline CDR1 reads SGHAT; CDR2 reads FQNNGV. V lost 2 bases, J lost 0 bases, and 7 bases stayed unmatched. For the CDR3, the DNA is TGTGCCAGCAGCTTATGGGGCGGGAGTCGCTCCTACGAGCAGTACTTC. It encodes CASSLWGGSRSYEQYF.

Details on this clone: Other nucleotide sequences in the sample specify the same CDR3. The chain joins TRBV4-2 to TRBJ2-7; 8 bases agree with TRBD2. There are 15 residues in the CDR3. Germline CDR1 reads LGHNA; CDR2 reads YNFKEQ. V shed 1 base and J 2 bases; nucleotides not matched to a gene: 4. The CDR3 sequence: CASSQVAGSPYEQYF. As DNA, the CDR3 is TGTGCCAGCAGCCAAGTAGCGGGGTCCCCCTACGAGCAGTACTTC.

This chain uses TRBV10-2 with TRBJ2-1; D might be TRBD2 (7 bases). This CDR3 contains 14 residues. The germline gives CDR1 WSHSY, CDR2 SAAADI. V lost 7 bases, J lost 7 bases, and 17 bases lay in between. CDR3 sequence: CASTEGGGRNEQFF. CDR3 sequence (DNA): TGCGCCAGCACTGAAGGGGGAGGGCGGAATGAGCAGTTCTTC.

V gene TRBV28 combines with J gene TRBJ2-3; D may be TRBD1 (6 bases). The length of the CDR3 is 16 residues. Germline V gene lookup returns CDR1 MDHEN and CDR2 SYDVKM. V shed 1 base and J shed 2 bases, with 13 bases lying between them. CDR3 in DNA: TGTGCCAGCAGTTTATCGGGCAGGGGACCCACAGATACGCAGTATTTT. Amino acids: CASSLSGRGPTDTQYF. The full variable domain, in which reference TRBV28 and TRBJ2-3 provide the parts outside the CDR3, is DVKVTQSSRYLVKRTGEKVFLECVQDMDHENMFWYRQDPGLGLRLIYFSYDVKMKEKGDIPEGYSVSREKKERFSLILESASTNQTSMYLCASSLSGRGPTDTQYFGPGTRLTVL.

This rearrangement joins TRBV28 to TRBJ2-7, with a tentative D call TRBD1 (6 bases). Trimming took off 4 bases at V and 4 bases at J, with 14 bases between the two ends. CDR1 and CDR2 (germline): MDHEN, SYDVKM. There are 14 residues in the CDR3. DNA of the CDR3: TGTGCCAGCAGTTCAACAGGGAGTCAGTACGAGCAGTACTTC. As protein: CASSSTGSQYEQYF.

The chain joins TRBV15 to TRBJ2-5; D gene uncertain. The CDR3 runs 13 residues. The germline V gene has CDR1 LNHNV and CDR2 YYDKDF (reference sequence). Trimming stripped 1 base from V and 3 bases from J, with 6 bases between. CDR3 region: CATSRGPEETQYF. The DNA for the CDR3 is TGTGCCACCAGCAGAGGTCCGGAAGAGACCCAGTACTTC.

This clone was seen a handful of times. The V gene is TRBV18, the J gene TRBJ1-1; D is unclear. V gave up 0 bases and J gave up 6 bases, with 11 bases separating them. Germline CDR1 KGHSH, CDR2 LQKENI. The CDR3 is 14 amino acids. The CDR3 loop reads CASSPPGGFAEAFF. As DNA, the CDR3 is TGTGCCAGCTCACCACCAGGAGGGTTCGCTGAAGCTTTCTTT.

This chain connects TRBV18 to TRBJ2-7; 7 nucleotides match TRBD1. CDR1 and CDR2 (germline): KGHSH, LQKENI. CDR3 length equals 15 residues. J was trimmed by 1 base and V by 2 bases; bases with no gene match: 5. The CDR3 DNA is TGTGCCAGCTCACCAGCGACAGGGCCGTCCTACGAGCAGTACTTC. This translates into CASSPATGPSYEQYF.

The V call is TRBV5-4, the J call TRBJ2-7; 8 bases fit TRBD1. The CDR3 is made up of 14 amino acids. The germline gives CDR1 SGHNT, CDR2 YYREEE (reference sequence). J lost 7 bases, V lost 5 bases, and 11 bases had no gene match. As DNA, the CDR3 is TGTGCCAGCAGGGCTGGGACAGGTTCGTGGGAGCAGTACTTC. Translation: CASRAGTGSWEQYF.

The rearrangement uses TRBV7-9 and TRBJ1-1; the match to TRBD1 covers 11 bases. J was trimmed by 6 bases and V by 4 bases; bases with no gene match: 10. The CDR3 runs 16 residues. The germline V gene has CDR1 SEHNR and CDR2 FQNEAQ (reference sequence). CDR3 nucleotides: TGTGCCAGCAGCTCGGGACAGGGGGGATATGGGGCTGAAGCTTTCTTT. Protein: CASSSGQGGYGAEAFF.

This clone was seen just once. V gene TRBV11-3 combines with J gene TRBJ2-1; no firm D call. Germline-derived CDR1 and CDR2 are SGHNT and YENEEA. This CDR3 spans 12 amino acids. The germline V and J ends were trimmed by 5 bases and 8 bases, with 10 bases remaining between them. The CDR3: CASSARLDEQFF. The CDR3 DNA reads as TGTGCCAGCAGCGCGAGGCTTGATGAGCAGTTCTTC.

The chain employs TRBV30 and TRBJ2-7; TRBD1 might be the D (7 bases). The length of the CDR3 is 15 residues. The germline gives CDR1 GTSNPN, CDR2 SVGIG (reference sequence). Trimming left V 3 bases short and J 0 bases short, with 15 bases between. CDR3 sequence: CAWSGAGQSSYEQYF. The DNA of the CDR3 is TGTGCCTGGAGCGGCGCGGGACAGAGCTCCTACGAGCAGTACTTC.

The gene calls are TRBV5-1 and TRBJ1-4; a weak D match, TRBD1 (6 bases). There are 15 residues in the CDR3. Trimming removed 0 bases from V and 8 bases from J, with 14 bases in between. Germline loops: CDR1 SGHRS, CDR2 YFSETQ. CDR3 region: CASSLATGIGEKLFF. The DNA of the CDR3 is TGCGCCAGCAGCTTGGCTACAGGGATAGGGGAAAAACTGTTTTTT.

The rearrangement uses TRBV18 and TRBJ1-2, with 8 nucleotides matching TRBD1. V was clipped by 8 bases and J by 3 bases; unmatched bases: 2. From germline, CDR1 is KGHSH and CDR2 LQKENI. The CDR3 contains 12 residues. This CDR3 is CASPTGDYGYTF. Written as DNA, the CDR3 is TGTGCCAGCCCGACAGGGGACTATGGCTACACCTTC.

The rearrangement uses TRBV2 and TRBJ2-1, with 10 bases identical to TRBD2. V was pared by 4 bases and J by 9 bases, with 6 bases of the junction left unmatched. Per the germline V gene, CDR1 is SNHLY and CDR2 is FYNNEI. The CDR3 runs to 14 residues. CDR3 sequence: CASSGLAGPGEQFF. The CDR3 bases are TGTGCCAGCAGTGGACTAGCGGGTCCGGGTGAGCAGTTCTTC.

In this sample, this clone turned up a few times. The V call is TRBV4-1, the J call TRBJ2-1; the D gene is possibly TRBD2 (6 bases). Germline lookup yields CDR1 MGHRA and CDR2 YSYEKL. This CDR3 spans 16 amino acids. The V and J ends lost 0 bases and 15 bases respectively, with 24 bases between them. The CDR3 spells CASSQERVRGRERGFF. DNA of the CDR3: TGCGCCAGCAGCCAAGAAAGGGTCCGTGGGCGGGAAAGAGGGTTCTTC.

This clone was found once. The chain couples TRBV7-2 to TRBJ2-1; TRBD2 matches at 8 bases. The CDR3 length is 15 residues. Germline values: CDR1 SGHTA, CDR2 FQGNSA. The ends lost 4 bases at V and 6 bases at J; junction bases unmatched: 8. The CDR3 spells CASSSSGRRPNEQFF. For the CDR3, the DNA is TGTGCCAGCAGCTCCAGCGGGAGACGGCCCAATGAGCAGTTCTTC. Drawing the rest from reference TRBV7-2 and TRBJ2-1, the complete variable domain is GAGVSQSPSNKVTEKGKDVELRCDPISGHTALYWYRQSLGQGLEFLIYFQGNSAPDKSGLPSDRFSAERTGGSVSTLTIQRTQQEDSAVYLCASSSSGRRPNEQFFGPGTRLTVL.

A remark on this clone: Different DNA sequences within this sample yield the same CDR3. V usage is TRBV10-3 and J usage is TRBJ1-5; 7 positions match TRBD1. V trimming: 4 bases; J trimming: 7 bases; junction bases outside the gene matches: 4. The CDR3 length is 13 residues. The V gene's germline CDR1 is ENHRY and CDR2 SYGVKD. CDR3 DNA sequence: TGTGCCATCAGTGGCACAGGGGACCAGCCCCAGCATTTT. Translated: CAISGTGDQPQHF.

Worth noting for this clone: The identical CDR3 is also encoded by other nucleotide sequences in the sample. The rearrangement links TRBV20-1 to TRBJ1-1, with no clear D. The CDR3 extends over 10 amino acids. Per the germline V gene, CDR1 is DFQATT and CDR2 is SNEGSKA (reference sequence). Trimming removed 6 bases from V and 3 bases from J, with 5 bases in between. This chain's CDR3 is CSASDTEAFF. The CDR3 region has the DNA TGCAGTGCCAGTGACACTGAAGCTTTCTTT.

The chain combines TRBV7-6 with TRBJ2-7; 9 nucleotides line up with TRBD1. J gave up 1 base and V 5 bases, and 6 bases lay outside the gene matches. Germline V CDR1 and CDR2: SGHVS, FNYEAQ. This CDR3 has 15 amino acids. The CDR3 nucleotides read TGTGCCAGCAGCAAGACGACAGGGGGTTCCTACGAGCAGTACTTC. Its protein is CASSKTTGGSYEQYF.

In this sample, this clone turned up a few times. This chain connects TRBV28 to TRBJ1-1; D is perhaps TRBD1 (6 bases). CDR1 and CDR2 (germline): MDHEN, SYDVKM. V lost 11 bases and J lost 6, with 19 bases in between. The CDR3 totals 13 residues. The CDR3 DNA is TGTGCCGGCCAGACGACAGGTCGTCCTGAAGCTTTCTTT. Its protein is CAGQTTGRPEAFF.

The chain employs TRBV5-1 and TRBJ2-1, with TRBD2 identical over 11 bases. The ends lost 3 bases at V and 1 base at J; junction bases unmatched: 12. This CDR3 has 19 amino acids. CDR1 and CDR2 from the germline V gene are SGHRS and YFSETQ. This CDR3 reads CASSSRTSGSIVSYNEQFF. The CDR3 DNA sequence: TGCGCCAGCAGCTCCCGAACTAGCGGGAGTATTGTGTCCTACAATGAGCAGTTCTTC. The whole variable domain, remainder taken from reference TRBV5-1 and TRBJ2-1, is KAGVTQTPRYLIKTRGQQVTLSCSPISGHRSVSWYQQTPGQGLQFLFEYFSETQRNKGNFPGRFSGRQFSNSRSEMNVSTLELGDSALYLCASSSRTSGSIVSYNEQFFGPGTRLTVL.

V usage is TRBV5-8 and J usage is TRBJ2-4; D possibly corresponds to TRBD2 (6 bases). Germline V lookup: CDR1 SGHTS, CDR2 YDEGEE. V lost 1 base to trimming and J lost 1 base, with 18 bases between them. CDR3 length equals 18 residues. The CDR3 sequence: CASSLWLRLGGAKNIQYF. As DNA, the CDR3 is TGTGCCAGCAGCTTGTGGTTACGACTCGGAGGGGCCAAAAACATTCAGTACTTC.

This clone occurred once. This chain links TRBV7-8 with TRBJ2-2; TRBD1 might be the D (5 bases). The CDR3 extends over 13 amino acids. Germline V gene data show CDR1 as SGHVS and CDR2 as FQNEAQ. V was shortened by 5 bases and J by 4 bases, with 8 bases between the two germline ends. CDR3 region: CASSPRGTGELFF. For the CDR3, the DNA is TGTGCCAGCAGCCCAAGGGGCACCGGGGAGCTGTTTTTT.

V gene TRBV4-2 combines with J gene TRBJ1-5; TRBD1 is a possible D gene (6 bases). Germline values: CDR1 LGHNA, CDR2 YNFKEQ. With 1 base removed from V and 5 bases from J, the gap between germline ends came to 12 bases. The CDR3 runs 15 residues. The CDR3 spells CASSQAGTRDQPQHF. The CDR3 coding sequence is TGTGCCAGCAGCCAAGCCGGGACAAGGGATCAGCCCCAGCATTTT.